This T cell receptor (beta chain) was observed in a study of cytomegalovirus exposure and HLA in healthy donors. The PCR was carried out with 60 Vbeta primers and 13 Jbeta primers. Clones were read by immunoSEQ multiplex PCR, and TCRdb kept only the in-frame ones, dropping some. The table has about 160,000 clones, 60% to 85% seen once. Study-wide results and limits: Most TCR sequences were uncommon, yet certain public TCRs appeared in many donors. For most subjects, TCR beta sequences were reported to predict HLA-A and HLA-B alleles with accuracy. An assumption of roughly uniform sequencing depth across donors underlay the presence/absence analyses.

Per the germline V gene, CDR1 is SGHNT and CDR2 is YYREEE (reference sequence). The CDR3 totals 15 residues. After removal of 0 bases from V and 3 bases from J, the junction contained 2 bases not matched to a gene. On this clone itself: Its target is not known.

The V and J genes are TRBV5-4 and TRBJ2-2, with 7 bases lining up with TRBD2. What was sequenced was PBMCs. This TCR came from a man aged 40-50 years in good health and CMV-seropositive. The CDR3 nucleotides are TGTGCCAGCAGCTTGGGCGGGAGTTACACCGGGGAGCTGTTTTTT. Translated: CASSLGGSYTGELFF.